Each of the 9 T cell receptor beta chains below was sequenced from the same sample in a study of blood T cells in healthy people across ages. For the second PCR, which ran for 7 to 11 cycles, a sample-barcoded 5' primer and a J-beta primer mix were used. TCRdb re-derived calls from the 5' RACE reads in MiXCR, one entry per CDR3 protein. The sample has over a million distinct CDR3 sequences, approximately 63% seen once. The sequenced material came from blood. Receptor source: a man between 18 and 29 years old in good health.

The chain has TRBV27 and TRBJ2-1; D is undetermined. This CDR3 is 14 amino acids long. Germline V gene lookup returns CDR1 MNHEY and CDR2 SMNVEV (reference sequence). V was pared by 2 bases and J by 7 bases, with 12 bases between. The CDR3 loop is CASSLSALWNEQFF. Written as DNA, the CDR3 is TGTGCCAGCAGTTTAAGCGCCCTTTGGAATGAGCAGTTCTTC.

The CDR3 nucleotides are TGCAGTGCTAGAGATCCAGCGGGTGACATCACAGATACGCAGTATTTT. Translating it yields CSARDPAGDITDTQYF. V and J are TRBV20-1 and TRBJ2-3; tentatively, D is TRBD2 (6 bases). CDR1 DFQATT and CDR2 SNEGSKA come from the germline V gene (reference sequence). CDR3 size: 16 residues. The V end was cut by 0 bases, the J end by 2 bases, with 15 bases between.

The chain links TRBV12-3 or TRBV12-4 to TRBJ1-4; D is ambiguous. The length of the CDR3 is 16 residues. V gave up 3 bases and J gave up 4 bases, with 15 bases separating them. The DNA of the CDR3 is TGTGCCAGCAGTTTTTCGTCGGGTCGGCATAATGAAAAACTGTTTTTT. Translated: CASSFSSGRHNEKLFF.

J is TRBJ2-3 and V is TRBV5-6; D call uncertain. The germline gives CDR1 SGHDT, CDR2 YYEEEE. Trimming shortened V by 0 bases and J by 8 bases, and 13 bases separated the two germline ends. This CDR3 spans 14 amino acids. CDR3 residues: CASSLVGSSSTQYF. The CDR3 DNA reads as TGTGCCAGCAGCTTGGTTGGCAGTAGCAGTACGCAGTATTTT.

The chain has TRBV7-9 and TRBJ1-4, with TRBD1 identical over 7 bases. There are 18 residues in the CDR3. The V and J ends lost 1 base and 0 bases, in that order; junction bases with no gene match: 8. Germline CDR1 SEHNR, CDR2 FQNEAQ (reference sequence). CDR3 region: CASSLGPGQPATNEKLFF. The CDR3 region has the DNA TGTGCCAGCAGCTTAGGGCCGGGACAGCCTGCAACTAATGAAAAACTGTTTTTT.

For the CDR3, the DNA is TGTGCCAGCAGTTCAAAAGGGACGGAGCTGTTTTTT. It yields the protein CASSSKGTELFF. The chain employs TRBV25-1 and TRBJ2-2, with D perhaps TRBD1 or TRBD2 (5 bases each). CDR1 and CDR2 from the germline V gene are MGHDK and SYGVNS. CDR3 length equals 12 residues. Between the trimmed V and J ends, which lost 5 bases and 10 bases, there was a span of 11 bases.

As DNA, the CDR3 is TGTGCCAGCACCGAGGGAGACAGGGGCCCATGGGAAGCTTTCTTT. Residues: CASTEGDRGPWEAFF. This sequence joins TRBV2 and TRBJ1-1; TRBD1 agrees at 8 bases. Germline loops: CDR1 SNHLY, CDR2 FYNNEI. Trimming cost V 7 bases and J 8 bases; bases outside gene matches: 15. The CDR3 totals 15 residues.

V gene TRBV7-9 combines with J gene TRBJ1-1, with D possibly matching TRBD1 (6 bases). The CDR3 totals 16 residues. V was shortened by 8 bases and J by 1 base, with 20 bases between the two germline ends. CDR1 is SEHNR, CDR2 FQNEAQ, per germline (reference sequence). Here the CDR3 reads CASPMDRLLANTEAFF. The CDR3 DNA follows: TGTGCCAGCCCCATGGACAGACTTCTGGCGAACACTGAAGCTTTCTTT.

There are a few counts of this clonotype. The CDR3 region is CSASNSGRRDEQYF. The CDR3 region has the DNA TGCAGTGCTAGCAATAGCGGGAGAAGAGACGAGCAGTACTTC. The rearrangement links TRBV20-1 to TRBJ2-7; 9 nucleotides match TRBD2. The CDR3 length is 14 residues. Looked up from germline, CDR1 is DFQATT and CDR2 is SNEGSKA (reference sequence). The V segment lost 3 bases and the J segment 5 bases; nucleotides outside the gene matches: 8.